This T cell receptor beta chain came from a study of T cells in Graves' hyperthyroidism and ophthalmopathy. Turning to the study itself: Peripheral blood was drawn at first diagnosis, prior to all treatment. Study-level results: Ophthalmopathy and stable hyperthyroidism were told apart by a 13 V-J model.

Turning to this clonotype: The antigen remains undetermined.

TCR beta CDR3 sequences were amplified from RNA transcripts. First-round RT-PCR of the TCR CDR3 relied on the HTBI primer set. Each CDR3 protein is one row after TCRdb ran MiXCR on the multiplex PCR reads. The sample contains around 360,000 distinct CDR3 sequences, 13% to 15% of which appear only once. Germline CDR1 and CDR2: KGHDR and SFDVKD. V lost 2 bases and J lost 8, with 17 bases in between. The CDR3 loop spans 15 amino acids. The source of this sequence is a woman aged 55-70 years with Graves' ophthalmopathy. The chain is built from TRBV24-1 and TRBJ1-2; possibly TRBD1 for D (5 bases). Sample: blood. The CDR3 region is CATSDSLHGARGYTF. The CDR3 nucleotides are TGTGCCACCAGTGATTCCCTGCACGGGGCGCGGGGCTACACCTTC.